Listed below are T cell receptor beta chains from one sample, sequenced in a study of T cell responses to AZD1222 COVID-19 vaccine. Only in-frame clones appear in the TCRdb table, and some are missing; sequencing was by immunoSEQ multiplex PCR. Of roughly 150,000 clones in the sample, approximately 91% were seen once. The source was peripheral blood, collected on day 0 of AZD1222 vaccination. The receptors come from an adult in good health. CDR3s include the opening cysteine and the closing phenylalanine or tryptophan.

j_call,v_call,cdr3_aa
TRBJ1-2,TRBV6-5,CASSQSGQNYGYTF
TRBJ1-2,TRBV9,CASSKDRGGYTF
TRBJ1-2,TRBV7-2,CASSSLRAGGYTF
TRBJ2-5,TRBV5-1,CASSLAFLVRETQYF
TRBJ1-5,TRBV28,CASSSWDRKKSNQPQHF
TRBJ1-1,TRBV15,CATSRVTGYTEAFF
TRBJ2-7,TRBV6-5,CASSYSRDRAGNEQYF
TRBJ1-6,TRBV15,CATSKDRGNSPLHF
TRBJ1-2,TRBV30,CASRAGDFGGYTF
TRBJ2-7,TRBV2,CASSEGGRGDEQYF
TRBJ2-1,TRBV6-5,CASTLRVANEQFF
TRBJ2-7,TRBV2,CASSEVGSLGDEQYF
TRBJ1-4,TRBV2,CASSEGDRRKLFF
TRBJ2-3,TRBV28,CASSLRGGGDTQYF
TRBJ2-1,TRBV19,CASWDRAANDEQFF
TRBJ1-2,TRBV28,CASSLRLNYGYTF
TRBJ1-2,TRBV9,CASSATLREFDYGYTF
TRBJ2-7,TRBV13,CASSLGEGNLLEQYF
TRBJ2-4,TRBV10-2,CASSEGAKNIQYF
TRBJ2-5,TRBV19,CASSPYEGGAAQETQYF
TRBJ1-2,TRBV25-1,CASSESTGISYTF
TRBJ2-2,TRBV25-1,CASSDVGGGANTGELFF
TRBJ1-6,TRBV19,CASSKAGTGGFSPLHF
TRBJ2-1,TRBV19,CASRPAGLVYNEQFF
TRBJ2-7,TRBV3-1/TRBV3-2,CASSQVRLGYEQYF
TRBJ1-1,TRBV30,CAWSVRVGLITEAFF
TRBJ2-7,TRBV11-2,CASSSAGTGGTYEQYF
TRBJ1-2,TRBV2,CASSDSGDYGYTF
TRBJ1-4,TRBV21-1,CASSKVRGFREKLFF
TRBJ1-1,TRBV9,CASSVFDRAKNTEAFF
TRBJ1-5,TRBV15,CATSREGQSNQPQHF
TRBJ1-1,TRBV5-5,CASSFPRDRANTEAFF
TRBJ2-1,TRBV30,CAWSRGHSSYNEQFF
TRBJ1-1,TRBV13,CASSFPGQGMVNTEAFF
TRBJ2-1,TRBV11-3,CASSLGQLASDKEQFF
TRBJ1-1,TRBV6-1,CASSGGVTEAFF
TRBJ2-2,TRBV7-2,CASTLSSPKTGELFF
TRBJ2-3,TRBV24-1,CATSDPSGLGDTQYF
TRBJ1-5,TRBV28,CASSPGLGSNQPQHF
TRBJ1-2,TRBV7-2,CASSSDGRRYGYTF
TRBJ2-5,TRBV21-1,CASSRRQVEQTQYF
TRBJ2-1,TRBV7-2,CASSLSISGRVGNEQFF
TRBJ1-5,TRBV6-5,CASSYLSGAGQPQHF
TRBJ1-1,TRBV5-1,CASASGGMIPSTEAFF
TRBJ1-1,TRBV5-4,CASSFGGTNTEAFF
TRBJ2-5,TRBV19,CASSIVLPAGQETQYF
TRBJ1-5,TRBV4-2,CASSQGRTAFIQPQHF
TRBJ1-5,TRBV19,CASTGGGQPQHF
TRBJ1-5,TRBV28,CASSSTPWSNQPQHF
TRBJ2-7,TRBV19,CASASGYSYEQYF
TRBJ1-5,TRBV12-3/TRBV12-4,CASSSTLPQHF